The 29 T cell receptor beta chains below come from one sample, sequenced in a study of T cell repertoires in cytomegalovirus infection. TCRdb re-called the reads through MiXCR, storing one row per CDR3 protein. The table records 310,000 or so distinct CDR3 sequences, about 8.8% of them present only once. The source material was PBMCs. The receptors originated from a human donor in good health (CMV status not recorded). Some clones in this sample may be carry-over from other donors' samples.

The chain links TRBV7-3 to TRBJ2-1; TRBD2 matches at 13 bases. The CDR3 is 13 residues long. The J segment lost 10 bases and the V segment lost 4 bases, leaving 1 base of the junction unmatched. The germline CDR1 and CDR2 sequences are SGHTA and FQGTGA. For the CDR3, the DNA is TGTGCCAGCAGCTCGGGACTAGCGGGGGAGCAGTTCTTC. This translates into CASSSGLAGEQFF.

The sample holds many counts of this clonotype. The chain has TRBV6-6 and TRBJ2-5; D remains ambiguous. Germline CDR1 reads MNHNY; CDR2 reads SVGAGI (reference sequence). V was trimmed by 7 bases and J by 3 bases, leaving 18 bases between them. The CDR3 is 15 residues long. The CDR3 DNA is TGTGCCAGCACCCCGGAAGGGTGGTTGAAAGAGACCCAGTACTTC. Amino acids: CASTPEGWLKETQYF.

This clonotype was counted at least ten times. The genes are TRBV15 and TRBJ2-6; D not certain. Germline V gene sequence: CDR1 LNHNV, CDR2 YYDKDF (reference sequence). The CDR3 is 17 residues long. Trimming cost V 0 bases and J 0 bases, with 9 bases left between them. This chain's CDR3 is CATSRDLVSSGANVLTF. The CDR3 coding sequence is TGTGCCACCAGCAGAGATCTCGTGAGCTCTGGGGCCAACGTCCTGACTTTC.

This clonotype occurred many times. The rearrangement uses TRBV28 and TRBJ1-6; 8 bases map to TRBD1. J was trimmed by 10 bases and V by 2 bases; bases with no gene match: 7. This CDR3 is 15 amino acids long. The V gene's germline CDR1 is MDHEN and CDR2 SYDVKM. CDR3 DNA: TGTGCCAGCAGTTTAAGTCAGGGGGCGGTGTCACCCCTCCACTTT. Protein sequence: CASSLSQGAVSPLHF.

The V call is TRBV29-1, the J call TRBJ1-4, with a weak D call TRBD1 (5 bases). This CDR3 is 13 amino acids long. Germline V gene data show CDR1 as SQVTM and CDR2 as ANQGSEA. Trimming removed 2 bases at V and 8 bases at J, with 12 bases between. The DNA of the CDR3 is TGCAGCGTTGAATTAGGGGCAAGGGAAAAACTGTTTTTT. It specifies CSVELGAREKLFF.

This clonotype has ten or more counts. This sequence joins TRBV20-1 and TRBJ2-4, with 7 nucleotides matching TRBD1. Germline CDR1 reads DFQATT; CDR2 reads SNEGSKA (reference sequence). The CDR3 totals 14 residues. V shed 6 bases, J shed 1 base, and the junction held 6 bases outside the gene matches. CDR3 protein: CSATTGEAKNIQYF. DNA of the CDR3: TGCAGTGCAACTACAGGGGAGGCCAAAAACATTCAGTACTTC.

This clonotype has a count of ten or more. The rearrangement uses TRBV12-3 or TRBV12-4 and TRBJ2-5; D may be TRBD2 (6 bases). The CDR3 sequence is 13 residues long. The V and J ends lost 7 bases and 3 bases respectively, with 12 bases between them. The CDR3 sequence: CASTLWGEETQYF. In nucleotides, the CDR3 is TGTGCCAGCACCTTGTGGGGGGAAGAGACCCAGTACTTC.

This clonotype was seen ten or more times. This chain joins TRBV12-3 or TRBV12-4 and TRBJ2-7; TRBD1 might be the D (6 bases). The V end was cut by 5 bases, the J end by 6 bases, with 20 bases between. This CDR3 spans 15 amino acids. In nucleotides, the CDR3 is TGTGCCAGCAGTAAGTCCCGCCAGGGGACGACCGAGCAGTACTTC. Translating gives CASSKSRQGTTEQYF.

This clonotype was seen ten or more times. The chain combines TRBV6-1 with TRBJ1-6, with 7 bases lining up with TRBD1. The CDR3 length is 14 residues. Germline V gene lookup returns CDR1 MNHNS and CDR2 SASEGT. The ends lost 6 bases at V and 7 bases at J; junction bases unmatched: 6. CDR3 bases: TGTGCCAGCAGAACAGGGGTGAGGAATTCACCCCTCCACTTT. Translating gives CASRTGVRNSPLHF.

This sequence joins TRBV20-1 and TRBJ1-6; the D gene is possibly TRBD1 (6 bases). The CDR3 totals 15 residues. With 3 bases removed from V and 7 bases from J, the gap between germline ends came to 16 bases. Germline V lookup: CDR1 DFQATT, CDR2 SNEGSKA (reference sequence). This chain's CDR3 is CSARAAGQSNSPLHF. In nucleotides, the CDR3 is TGCAGTGCTAGGGCCGCGGGACAATCCAATTCACCCCTCCACTTT.

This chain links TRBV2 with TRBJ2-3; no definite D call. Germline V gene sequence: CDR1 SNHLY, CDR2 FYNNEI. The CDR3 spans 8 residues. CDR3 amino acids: CSQDTQYF. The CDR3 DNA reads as TGTTCCCAGGATACGCAGTATTTT. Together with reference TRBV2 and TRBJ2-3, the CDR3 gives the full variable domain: EPEVTQTPSHQVTQMGQEVILRCVPISNHLYFYWYRQILGQKVEFLVSFYNNEISEKSEIFDDQFSVERPDGSNFTLKIRSTKLEDSAMYFCSQDTQYFGPGTRLTVL.

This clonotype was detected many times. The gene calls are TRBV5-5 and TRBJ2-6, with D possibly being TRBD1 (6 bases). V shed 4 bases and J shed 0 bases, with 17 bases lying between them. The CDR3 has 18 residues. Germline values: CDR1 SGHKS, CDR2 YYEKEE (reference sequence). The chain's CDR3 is CASSVAGAQSSGANVLTF. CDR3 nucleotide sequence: TGTGCCAGCAGCGTCGCAGGGGCCCAGAGCTCTGGGGCCAACGTCCTGACTTTC.

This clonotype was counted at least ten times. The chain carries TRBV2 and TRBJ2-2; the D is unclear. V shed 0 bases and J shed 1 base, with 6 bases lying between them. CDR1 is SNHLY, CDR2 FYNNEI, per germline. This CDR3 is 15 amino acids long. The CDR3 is CASSEAGRNTGELFF. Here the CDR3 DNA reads TGTGCCAGCAGTGAAGCGGGTAGGAACACCGGGGAGCTGTTTTTT. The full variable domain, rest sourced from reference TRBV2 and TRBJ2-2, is EPEVTQTPSHQVTQMGQEVILRCVPISNHLYFYWYRQILGQKVEFLVSFYNNEISEKSEIFDDQFSVERPDGSNFTLKIRSTKLEDSAMYFCASSEAGRNTGELFFGEGSRLTVL.

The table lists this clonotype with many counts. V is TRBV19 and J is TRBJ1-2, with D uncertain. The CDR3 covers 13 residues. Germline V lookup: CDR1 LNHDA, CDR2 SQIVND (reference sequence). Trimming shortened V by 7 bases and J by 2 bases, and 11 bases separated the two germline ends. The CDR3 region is CASTLSGNYGYTF. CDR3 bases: TGTGCCAGTACCCTCAGTGGGAACTATGGCTACACCTTC.

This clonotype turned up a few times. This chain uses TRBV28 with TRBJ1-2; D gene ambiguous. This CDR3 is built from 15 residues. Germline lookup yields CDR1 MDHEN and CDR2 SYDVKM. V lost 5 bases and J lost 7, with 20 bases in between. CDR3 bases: TGTGCCAGCAGTATTATTACCGCGGCGTTGGGTGGCTACACCTTC. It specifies CASSIITAALGGYTF.

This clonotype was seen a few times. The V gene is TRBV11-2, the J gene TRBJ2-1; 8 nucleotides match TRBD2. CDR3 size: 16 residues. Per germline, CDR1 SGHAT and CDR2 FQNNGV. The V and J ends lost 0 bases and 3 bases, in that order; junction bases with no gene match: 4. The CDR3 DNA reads TGTGCCAGCAGCTTAGATTCCAGCGGGGGCTACAATGAGCAGTTCTTC. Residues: CASSLDSSGGYNEQFF.

The CDR3 is CASSLVLAGTEAFF. The CDR3 region has the DNA TGTGCCAGCAGCTTAGTCCTTGCGGGTACTGAAGCTTTCTTT. This chain links TRBV11-2 with TRBJ1-1; D is undetermined. CDR1 SGHAT and CDR2 FQNNGV come from the germline V gene. The CDR3 is 14 residues long. The V end lost 1 base, the J end lost 5 bases, and 11 bases lay between the germline ends.

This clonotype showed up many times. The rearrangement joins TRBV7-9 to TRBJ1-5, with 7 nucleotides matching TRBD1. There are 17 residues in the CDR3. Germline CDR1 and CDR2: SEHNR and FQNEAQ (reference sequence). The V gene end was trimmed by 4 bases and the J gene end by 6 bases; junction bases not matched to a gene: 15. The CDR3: CASSSWGRQGSAQPQHF. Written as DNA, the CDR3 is TGTGCCAGCAGCTCCTGGGGGCGACAGGGAAGCGCTCAGCCCCAGCATTTT.

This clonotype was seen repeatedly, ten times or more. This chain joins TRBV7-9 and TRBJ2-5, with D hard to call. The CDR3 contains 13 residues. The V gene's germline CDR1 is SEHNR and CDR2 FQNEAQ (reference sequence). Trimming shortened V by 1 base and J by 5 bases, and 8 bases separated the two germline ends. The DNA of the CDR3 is TGTGCCAGCAGCTTAGGCGCTGTGGAGACCCAGTACTTC. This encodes CASSLGAVETQYF.

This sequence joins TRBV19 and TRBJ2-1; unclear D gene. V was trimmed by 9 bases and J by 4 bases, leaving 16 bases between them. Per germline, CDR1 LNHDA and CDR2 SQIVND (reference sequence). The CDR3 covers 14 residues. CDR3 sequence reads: CASPWAGHYNEQFF. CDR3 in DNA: TGTGCCAGCCCCTGGGCAGGCCATTACAATGAGCAGTTCTTC.

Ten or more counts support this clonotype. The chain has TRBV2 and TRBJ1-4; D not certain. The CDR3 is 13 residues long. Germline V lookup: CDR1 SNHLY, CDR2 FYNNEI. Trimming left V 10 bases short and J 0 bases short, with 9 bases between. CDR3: CATQQATNEKLFF. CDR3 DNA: TGTGCCACGCAACAAGCAACTAATGAAAAACTGTTTTTT.

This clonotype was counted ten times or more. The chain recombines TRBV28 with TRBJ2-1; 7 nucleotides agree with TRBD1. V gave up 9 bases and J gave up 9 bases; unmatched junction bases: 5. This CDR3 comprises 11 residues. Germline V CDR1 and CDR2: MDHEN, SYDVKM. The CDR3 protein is CAREGAGEQFF. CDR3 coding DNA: TGTGCCAGAGAGGGGGCGGGTGAGCAGTTCTTC.

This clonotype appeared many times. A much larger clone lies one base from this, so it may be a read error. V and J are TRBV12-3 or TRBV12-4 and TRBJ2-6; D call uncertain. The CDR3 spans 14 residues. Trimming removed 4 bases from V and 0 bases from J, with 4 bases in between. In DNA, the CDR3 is TGTGCCAGCAGTTACAGCTCTGGGGCCAACGTCCTGACTTTC. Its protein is CASSYSSGANVLTF.

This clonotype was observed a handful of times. CDR3: CASRPDRGSYEQYF. The CDR3 DNA follows: TGTGCCAGCAGACCGGACAGGGGATCCTACGAGCAGTACTTC. The rearrangement uses TRBV6-5 and TRBJ2-7; 9 nucleotides match TRBD1. The V and J ends lost 6 bases and 1 base, in that order; junction bases with no gene match: 4. The CDR3 has 14 amino acids. Germline CDR1 and CDR2: MNHEY and SVGAGI.

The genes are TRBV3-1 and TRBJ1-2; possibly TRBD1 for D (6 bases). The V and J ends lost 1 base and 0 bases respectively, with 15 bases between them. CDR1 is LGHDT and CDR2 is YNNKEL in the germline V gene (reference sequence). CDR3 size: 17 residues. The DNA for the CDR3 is TGTGCCAGCAGCCAAGGATGGGGGCTCAAGTCTAACTATGGCTACACCTTC. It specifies CASSQGWGLKSNYGYTF.

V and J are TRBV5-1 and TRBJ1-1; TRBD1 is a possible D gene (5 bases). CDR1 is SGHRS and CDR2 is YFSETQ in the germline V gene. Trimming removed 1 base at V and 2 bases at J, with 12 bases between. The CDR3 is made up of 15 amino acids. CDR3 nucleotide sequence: TGCGCCAGCAGCTTGTGGACATCGGATAACACTGAAGCTTTCTTT. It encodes CASSLWTSDNTEAFF.

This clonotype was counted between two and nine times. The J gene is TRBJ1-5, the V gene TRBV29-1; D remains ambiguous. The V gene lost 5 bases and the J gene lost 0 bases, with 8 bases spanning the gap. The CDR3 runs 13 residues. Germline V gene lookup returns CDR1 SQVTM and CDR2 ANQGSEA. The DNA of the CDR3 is TGCAGCGTTTCCGAGAATAGCAATCAGCCCCAGCATTTT. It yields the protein CSVSENSNQPQHF.

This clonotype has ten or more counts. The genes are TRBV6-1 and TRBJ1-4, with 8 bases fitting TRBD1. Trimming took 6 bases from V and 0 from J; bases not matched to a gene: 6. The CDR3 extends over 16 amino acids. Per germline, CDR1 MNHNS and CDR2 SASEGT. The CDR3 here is CASRGQGPATNEKLFF. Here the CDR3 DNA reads TGTGCCAGCAGAGGACAGGGACCTGCAACTAATGAAAAACTGTTTTTT.

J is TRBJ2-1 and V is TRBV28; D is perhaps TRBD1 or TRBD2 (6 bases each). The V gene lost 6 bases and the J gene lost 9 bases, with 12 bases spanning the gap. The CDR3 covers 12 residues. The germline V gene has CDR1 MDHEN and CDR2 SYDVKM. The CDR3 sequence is CASREGGGEQFF. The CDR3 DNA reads TGTGCCAGCAGGGAAGGGGGAGGTGAGCAGTTCTTC. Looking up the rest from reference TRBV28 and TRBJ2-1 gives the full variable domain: DVKVTQSSRYLVKRTGEKVFLECVQDMDHENMFWYRQDPGLGLRLIYFSYDVKMKEKGDIPEGYSVSREKKERFSLILESASTNQTSMYLCASREGGGEQFFGPGTRLTVL.